The present TCR beta chain was sequenced within a study of T cells in Graves' hyperthyroidism and ophthalmopathy. Findings and caveats of the study: Separating ophthalmopathy from stable hyperthyroidism was achieved by a 13 V-J model.

Regarding this clonotype: Its antigen is unidentified.

The germline V gene encodes CDR1 MGHRA and CDR2 YSYEKL. Trimming removed 5 bases at V and 10 bases at J, with 20 bases between. CDR3 size: 14 residues. RNA transcripts were the template for amplifying TCR beta CDR3 regions. The TCR CDR3 was amplified in a first-round RT-PCR using the HTBI primer set. TCRdb used MiXCR to reprocess the multiplex PCR reads, holding one entry per CDR3 protein. The data show about 640,000 distinct CDR3 sequences, with more than 20% seen just once and 34% held by the top ten. The TCR originated in a man aged 30 to 39 with Graves' ophthalmopathy. Material for sequencing was blood. The chain employs TRBV4-1 and TRBJ1-1; a possible D gene is TRBD1 (6 bases). CDR3 nucleotides: TGCGCCAGCAGCGCACCGGGACATGGAAGGGGAGCTTTCTTT. Translation gives CASSAPGHGRGAFF.